The 19 T cell receptor beta chains below come from one sample, sequenced in a study of blood T cells in healthy people across ages. Combining a sample-barcoded 5' primer with a J-beta primer mix, a second PCR ran for roughly 7 to 12 cycles. TCRdb analysed the 5' RACE reads with MiXCR anew, one entry per CDR3 protein. This table has approximately 690,000 distinct CDR3 sequences, roughly 43% appearing once. Sequenced: blood. The receptors derive from a man of 80 years or more in good health.

The genes are TRBV5-1 and TRBJ2-5; 11 bases are shared with TRBD2. Per the germline V gene, CDR1 is SGHRS and CDR2 is YFSETQ. CDR3 length: 16 residues. V dropped 4 bases and J dropped 1; count of bases not matched to a gene: 6. The CDR3 bases are TGCGCCAGCAGCCGAGGGACTAGCGGACTCCAAGAGACCCAGTACTTC. Protein: CASSRGTSGLQETQYF.

This clonotype occurred many times. The rearrangement uses TRBV27 and TRBJ2-7, with a tentative D call TRBD1 (6 bases). With 8 bases removed from V and 2 bases from J, the gap between germline ends came to 19 bases. In germline, CDR1 is MNHEY, CDR2 SMNVEV (reference sequence). The CDR3 loop spans 15 amino acids. The CDR3 loop reads CASGDPRDTAYEQYF. CDR3 sequence (DNA): TGTGCCAGCGGGGACCCTCGGGACACCGCCTACGAGCAGTACTTC.

This chain connects TRBV20-1 to TRBJ1-1, with a weak D call TRBD1 (6 bases). CDR1 is DFQATT and CDR2 is SNEGSKA in the germline V gene (reference sequence). CDR3 length: 18 residues. V was trimmed by 0 bases and J by 2 bases, leaving 22 bases between them. DNA of the CDR3: TGCAGTGCTAGAGACCCTCAAAAAACGACAGGCCCCAACACTGAAGCTTTCTTT. Translated, it gives CSARDPQKTTGPNTEAFF.

The chain links TRBV7-9 to TRBJ2-1, with TRBD2 matching 8 bases. Trimming at V came to 2 bases and at J to 10 bases, leaving 13 bases not matched to a gene. The CDR3 is 16 amino acids. CDR1 is SEHNR and CDR2 is FQNEAQ in the germline V gene (reference sequence). CDR3 residues: CASSLYRGGRSREQFF. DNA for the CDR3: TGTGCCAGCAGCTTATACCGCGGCGGGAGGTCGCGGGAGCAGTTCTTC.

The gene calls are TRBV2 and TRBJ2-1; D is possibly TRBD1 (6 bases). The CDR3 length is 14 residues. Germline V CDR1 and CDR2: SNHLY, FYNNEI. V shed 5 bases and J shed 13 bases, with 21 bases lying between them. In DNA form, the CDR3 reads TGTGCCAGCAGTCGCGATACCTCCGGGACACCCCAGTTCTTC. Translated, it gives CASSRDTSGTPQFF.

The chain recombines TRBV7-2 with TRBJ2-3, with a weak D call TRBD1 (6 bases). CDR3 length: 18 amino acids. Trimming took 5 bases from V and 6 from J, leaving 27 bases between them. The germline gives CDR1 SGHTA, CDR2 FQGNSA. DNA of the CDR3: TGTGCCAGCAGCAGCCTCGGCGGCTTATTGAGGGGGACGGATACGCAGTATTTT. Translation: CASSSLGGLLRGTDTQYF. Based on the CDR3 plus reference TRBV7-2 and TRBJ2-3, the full variable domain is GAGVSQSPSNKVTEKGKDVELRCDPISGHTALYWYRQSLGQGLEFLIYFQGNSAPDKSGLPSDRFSAERTGGSVSTLTIQRTQQEDSAVYLCASSSLGGLLRGTDTQYFGPGTRLTVL.

The rearrangement links TRBV12-5 to TRBJ2-3; 7 positions match TRBD1. The trim removed 7 bases at V and 2 bases at J, leaving 9 bases unmatched. Germline lookup yields CDR1 LGHNT and CDR2 FRNRAP. The CDR3 contains 15 residues. In DNA form, the CDR3 reads TGTGCTAGTGCTCCGGGACAGCCATCCACAGATACGCAGTATTTT. This encodes CASAPGQPSTDTQYF. Full variable domain (outside the CDR3, taken from reference TRBV12-5 and TRBJ2-3): DARVTQTPRHKVTEMGQEVTMRCQPILGHNTVFWYRQTMMQGLELLAYFRNRAPLDDSGMPKDRFSAEMPDATLATLKIQPSEPRDSAVYFCASAPGQPSTDTQYFGPGTRLTVL.

This clonotype has ten or more counts. The chain recombines TRBV5-1 with TRBJ2-1; 11 bases map to TRBD2. V shed 0 bases, J shed 7 bases, and the junction held 0 bases outside the gene matches. The V gene's germline CDR1 is SGHRS and CDR2 YFSETQ. This CDR3 is built from 14 residues. The CDR3 sequence is CASSLGLAGNEQFF. The CDR3, as DNA: TGCGCCAGCAGCTTGGGACTAGCGGGAAATGAGCAGTTCTTC.

This clonotype has only a few counts. The junction shows a germline mismatch at one end, possibly a read error. The genes are TRBV7-6 and TRBJ2-3, with 9 nucleotides matching TRBD2. Per germline, CDR1 SGHVS and CDR2 FNYEAQ. The CDR3 contains 14 residues. This CDR3 is CASRLAGVTDTQYF. The DNA for the CDR3 is TGTGCCAGCAGATTAGCGGGAGTGACAGATACGCAGTATTTT.

In its sample, this clonotype was seen once. One end of the junction varies from germline; a read error may be responsible. The V and J genes are TRBV20-1 and TRBJ1-1, with TRBD1 identical over 8 bases. CDR3 length equals 16 residues. CDR1 is DFQATT, CDR2 SNEGSKA, per germline (reference sequence). The CDR3 loop reads CSASNYSPDRDTQAFF. The CDR3 nucleotides read TGCAGTGCTTCCAACTACTCTCCGGACAGGGACACTCAAGCTTTCTTT.

This clonotype was counted a few times. A much larger clone lies one base from this, so it may be a read error. The chain has TRBV10-1 and TRBJ2-1, with no clear D. The better agreement between TRBJ2-7 and the DNA end casts doubt on the J call. Germline V lookup: CDR1 WNHNN, CDR2 SYGVQD (reference sequence). CDR3 size: 14 residues. The CDR3 nucleotides read TGCGCCAGCAGTGCCGCTAGGTCCTACAATGAGCAGTACTTC. This gives the protein CASSAARSYNEQYF.

This clonotype was recorded a few times. This chain links TRBV20-1 with TRBJ1-2; D remains ambiguous. CDR3 length: 15 amino acids. CDR1 DFQATT and CDR2 SNEGSKA come from the germline V gene (reference sequence). V dropped 0 bases and J dropped 4 bases, with 15 bases sitting between them. CDR3 nucleotides: TGCAGTGCTAGAGATTCTGGAGGGCCCTTCTATGGCTACACCTTC. Amino acids: CSARDSGGPFYGYTF.

This clonotype was seen a handful of times. The J gene is TRBJ2-5, the V gene TRBV7-9; D not resolved. The end of the DNA aligns better with TRBJ2-7, so the J call may be wrong. From germline, CDR1 is SEHNR and CDR2 FQNEAQ (reference sequence). This CDR3 has 12 residues. The CDR3 is CASSFQPGEQYF. The CDR3 DNA reads TGTGCCAGCAGCTTTCAACCGGGCGAGCAGTACTTC.

In this sample, this clonotype turned up a few times. The CDR3 DNA reads TGCGCCAGCAGCACAGGGACAACAGATACGCAGTATTTT. Its translation is CASSTGTTDTQYF. This rearrangement joins TRBV5-1 to TRBJ2-3, with D tentatively TRBD1 (6 bases). V lost 4 bases and J lost 3, with 9 bases in between. Germline values: CDR1 SGHRS, CDR2 YFSETQ. This CDR3 is 13 amino acids long.

The chain has TRBV21-1 and TRBJ1-1. TRBV21-1 is deemed a pseudogene. CDR3 length: 12 residues. In nucleotides, the CDR3 is TGTGCCAGCAGCCCTTCTCTGGGGGAAGCTTTCTTT. Translation: CASSPSLGEAFF.

The CDR3 spells CASSLVQEIQYF. DNA of the CDR3: TGTGCCAGCAGCTTAGTACAAGAGATCCAGTACTTC. This chain links TRBV7-2 with TRBJ2-4; no reliable D call. Germline V gene data show CDR1 as SGHTA and CDR2 as FQGNSA. The CDR3 is 12 residues long. The V and J ends lost 1 base and 13 bases respectively, with 11 bases between them.

The chain recombines TRBV11-2 with TRBJ2-3; 7 bases fit TRBD2. This CDR3 has 15 amino acids. CDR1 is SGHAT, CDR2 FQNNGV, per germline. With V trimmed by 0 bases and J by 4 bases, 4 bases remained unmatched. CDR3 coding DNA: TGTGCCAGCAGCTTAGATGGGGGGGAAGCAGATACGCAGTATTTT. Residues: CASSLDGGEADTQYF. Filled out from reference TRBV11-2 and TRBJ2-3, the complete variable domain reads EAGVAQSPRYKIIEKRQSVAFWCNPISGHATLYWYQQILGQGPKLLIQFQNNGVVDDSQLPKDRFSAERLKGVDSTLKIQPAKLEDSAVYLCASSLDGGEADTQYFGPGTRLTVL.

This sequence joins TRBV6-2 or TRBV6-3 and TRBJ2-1, with TRBD1 matching 9 bases. The length of the CDR3 is 12 residues. The ends lost 6 bases at V and 7 bases at J; junction bases unmatched: 1. Germline lookup yields CDR1 MNHEY and CDR2 SVGEGT. The CDR3: CASRTGGNEQFF. CDR3 nucleotides: TGTGCCAGCAGGACAGGGGGGAATGAGCAGTTCTTC.

The chain joins TRBV20-1 to TRBJ2-1, with D unresolved. The CDR3 sequence is 13 residues long. Germline CDR1 is DFQATT and CDR2 is SNEGSKA (reference sequence). V gave up 1 base and J gave up 5 bases, with 9 bases separating them. The CDR3 region is CSARAVQNNEQFF. The CDR3, as DNA: TGCAGTGCTAGAGCGGTACAGAACAATGAGCAGTTCTTC.